These 17 T cell receptor beta chains were all obtained from the same sample, sequenced in a study of beta chain features in type 1 diabetes. What was sequenced were expressed TCRB transcripts, since all of the isolated RNA had been reverse transcribed. TCRdb keeps only in-frame clones here, not all; method: immunoSEQ multiplex PCR. The table has 300,000 to 400,000 clones, around 9% seen once. The antigens for these receptors are not known. Study findings and constraints: TCRB CDR3 length was moderately but significantly reduced in all four CD4+ subsets of Type 1 diabetes patients.

The sample was central memory CD4+ T cells from blood. Receptors originate from a man younger than 40 with type 1 diabetes.

The chain carries TRBV10-3 and TRBJ1-6; TRBD1 agrees at 10 bases. The CDR3 covers 15 residues. Germline V gives CDR1 ENHRY, CDR2 SYGVKD. V lost 3 bases to trimming and J lost 7 bases; unmatched junction nucleotides: 3. The CDR3 loop reads CAISDGQGVNSPLHF. DNA of the CDR3: TGTGCCATCAGTGACGGACAGGGGGTAAATTCACCCCTCCACTTT.

This clone turned up a few times. V is TRBV19 and J is TRBJ2-7; perhaps D is TRBD1 or TRBD2 (5 bases each). Deletions cut 6 bases from V and 1 base from J, with 16 bases between. CDR1 and CDR2 (germline): LNHDA, SQIVND (reference sequence). The CDR3 has 15 amino acids. For the CDR3, the DNA is TGTGCCAGTAGAAGTCAGGGCGGACTGTCCTACGAGCAGTACTTC. As protein: CASRSQGGLSYEQYF.

The CDR3: CASSLADAFSSYNEQFF. CDR3 nucleotide sequence: TGTGCCAGCAGCTTAGCTGACGCTTTTAGCTCCTACAATGAGCAGTTCTTC. This chain connects TRBV5-4 to TRBJ2-1; D not resolved. The CDR3 length is 17 residues. V dropped 2 bases and J dropped 0 bases, with 15 bases sitting between them. Germline CDR1 reads SGHNT; CDR2 reads YYREEE (reference sequence).

V is TRBV7-8 and J is TRBJ2-3; 9 bases agree with TRBD2. J gave up 4 bases and V 1 base, and 18 bases lay outside the gene matches. Per the germline V gene, CDR1 is SGHVS and CDR2 is FQNEAQ. The CDR3 consists of 20 residues. The CDR3 here is CASSLDRLAGISRRADTQYF. The DNA of the CDR3 is TGTGCCAGCAGCTTAGATAGGCTAGCGGGGATATCCAGGAGGGCAGATACGCAGTATTTT. The whole variable domain, filled in from reference TRBV7-8 and TRBJ2-3, reads GAGVSQSPRYKVAKRGQDVALRCDPISGHVSLFWYQQALGQGPEFLTYFQNEAQLDKSGLPSDRFFAERPEGSVSTLKIQRTQQEDSAVYLCASSLDRLAGISRRADTQYFGPGTRLTVL.

This clone showed up just a few times. CDR3 loop: CASSSIPFPEAFF. CDR3 nucleotides: TGTGCCAGCAGCTCAATCCCATTCCCTGAAGCTTTCTTT. The chain carries TRBV11-2 and TRBJ1-1; no firm D call. The CDR3 has 13 residues. CDR1 is SGHAT and CDR2 is FQNNGV in the germline V gene. V gave up 4 bases and J gave up 6 bases, with 12 bases separating them.

The CDR3 loop is CASSSGSGANVLTF. As DNA, the CDR3 is TGTGCCAGCAGTTCTGGTTCTGGGGCCAACGTCCTGACTTTC. The gene calls are TRBV2 and TRBJ2-6; D gene uncertain. The V end lost 5 bases, the J end lost 1 base, and 6 bases lay between the germline ends. This CDR3 is 14 amino acids long. Germline assignment: CDR1 SNHLY and CDR2 FYNNEI.

The rearrangement joins TRBV11-2 to TRBJ2-7; D might be TRBD2 (5 bases). CDR3 length: 15 amino acids. The V end was cut by 2 bases, the J end by 2 bases, with 13 bases between. Germline-derived CDR1 and CDR2 are SGHAT and FQNNGV. CDR3 in amino acids: CASSLTSWGAYEQYF. CDR3 coding DNA: TGTGCCAGCAGCTTAACGTCTTGGGGAGCCTACGAGCAGTACTTC.

This clone showed up many times. This rearrangement joins TRBV2 to TRBJ2-3; 15 bases fit TRBD2. The CDR3 extends over 17 amino acids. Germline CDR1 reads SNHLY; CDR2 reads FYNNEI. The V segment lost 6 bases and the J segment 3 bases; nucleotides outside the gene matches: 7. The CDR3 protein is CASSPGTSGRITDTQYF. CDR3 DNA sequence: TGTGCCAGCAGCCCCGGGACTAGCGGGAGGATAACAGATACGCAGTATTTT. The entire variable domain, with the rest obtained from reference TRBV2 and TRBJ2-3, is as follows: EPEVTQTPSHQVTQMGQEVILRCVPISNHLYFYWYRQILGQKVEFLVSFYNNEISEKSEIFDDQFSVERPDGSNFTLKIRSTKLEDSAMYFCASSPGTSGRITDTQYFGPGTRLTVL.

In the case of this clone: At one of its ends the junction is not consistent with the germline gene, which may arise from a read error. The rearrangement uses TRBV13 and TRBJ2-5; D may be TRBD1 or TRBD2 (5 bases each). Germline-derived CDR1 and CDR2 are PRHDT and FYEKMQ (reference sequence). This CDR3 is built from 16 residues. The CDR3 sequence is CASTLLGAQSGETQYF. In DNA, the CDR3 is TGTGCCAGCACCTTACTAGGGGCGCAGTCCGGAGAGACCCAGTACTTC.

This clone occurred many times. The chain recombines TRBV30 with TRBJ2-1; D is unresolved. CDR1 is GTSNPN and CDR2 is SVGIG in the germline V gene (reference sequence). The CDR3 consists of 14 residues. With 1 base removed from V and 12 bases from J, the gap between germline ends came to 19 bases. CDR3 DNA sequence: TGTGCCTGGAGTGATCGTCCTCGCTGGGAAGGGCAGTTCTTC. The encoded protein is CAWSDRPRWEGQFF.

In this sample, this clone turned up many times. This chain connects TRBV4-3 to TRBJ1-4; D perhaps matches TRBD1 (6 bases). Germline V lookup: CDR1 LGHNA, CDR2 YSLEER. The CDR3 extends over 16 amino acids. Trimming took 2 bases from V and 7 from J, leaving 17 bases between them. In DNA, the CDR3 is TGCGCCAGCAGCCAAACAGGGAACCGTTTCGGTGAAAAACTGTTTTTT. Its translation is CASSQTGNRFGEKLFF.

The chain couples TRBV5-1 to TRBJ2-5; D is unclear. Germline lookup yields CDR1 SGHRS and CDR2 YFSETQ. This CDR3 has 11 residues. Trimming left V 4 bases short and J 3 bases short, with 4 bases between. The CDR3 spells CASSIKETQYF. The CDR3 nucleotides read TGCGCCAGCAGCATAAAAGAGACCCAGTACTTC.

The chain employs TRBV5-6 and TRBJ1-2; TRBD1 agrees at 7 bases. This CDR3 is 14 amino acids long. Germline CDR1 SGHDT, CDR2 YYEEEE. With V trimmed by 2 bases and J by 5 bases, 6 bases remained unmatched. Here the CDR3 reads CASSLTGEGYGYTF. The CDR3 bases are TGTGCCAGCAGCTTAACAGGGGAAGGTTATGGCTACACCTTC. Supplemented by reference TRBV5-6 and TRBJ1-2, the full variable domain reads DAGVTQSPTHLIKTRGQQVTLRCSPKSGHDTVSWYQQALGQGPQFIFQYYEEEERQRGNFPDRFSGHQFPNYSSELNVNALLLGDSALYLCASSLTGEGYGYTFGSGTRLTVV.

The gene calls are TRBV7-2 and TRBJ2-1; 7 positions agree with TRBD1. Germline CDR1 is SGHTA and CDR2 is FQGNSA. This CDR3 is 16 amino acids long. With V trimmed by 1 base and J by 4 bases, 7 bases remained unmatched. CDR3 in amino acids: CASSLGQGRMYNEQFF. CDR3 nucleotide sequence: TGTGCCAGCAGCTTAGGACAGGGAAGAATGTACAATGAGCAGTTCTTC.

This clone has just a few counts. Other nucleotide sequences in the sample specify the same CDR3. The genes are TRBV9 and TRBJ1-2; TRBD1 aligns across 12 bases. Germline CDR1 SGDLS, CDR2 YYNGEE. J gave up 2 bases and V 3 bases, and 2 bases lay outside the gene matches. This CDR3 region has 15 residues. CDR3 loop: CASSAGTGGNYGYTF. The CDR3 nucleotides read TGTGCCAGCAGCGCCGGGACAGGGGGCAACTATGGCTACACCTTC.

The chain combines TRBV9 with TRBJ2-3; D not resolved. The germline V gene has CDR1 SGDLS and CDR2 YYNGEE. The V and J ends lost 0 bases and 0 bases respectively, with 11 bases between them. The CDR3 has 16 residues. CDR3 bases: TGTGCCAGCAGCGTAGCCACCACCTCTAGCACAGATACGCAGTATTTT. It yields the protein CASSVATTSSTDTQYF.

This clone was observed at least ten times. The V and J genes are TRBV28 and TRBJ2-4; 9 nucleotides align to TRBD1. V lost 6 bases, J lost 1 base, and 4 bases stayed unmatched. This CDR3 region has 15 residues. Germline assignment: CDR1 MDHEN and CDR2 SYDVKM. CDR3 coding DNA: TGTGCCAGCAGCTCGGGACAGGGTGCCAAAAACATTCAGTACTTC. Its protein product is CASSSGQGAKNIQYF.